Described below is a single T cell receptor (beta chain) sequence and its context. As yet, its antigen is unknown. This entry comes from a study of T cells in tuberculosis. The method was immunoSEQ multiplex PCR; TCRdb's version includes in-frame clones alone and lacks a portion of them. Of 25,000 to 35,000 clones listed, under 95% are singletons. V was clipped by 4 bases and J by 9 bases, with 10 bases between them. From germline, CDR1 is DFQATT and CDR2 SNEGSKA (reference sequence). The CDR3 extends over 11 amino acids. Study results and limitations: Samples were chosen by availability of cryopreserved specimens.

Input material: PBMCs. The clonotype comes from a donor between 10 and 35 years old with latent tuberculosis or without tuberculosis infection. Some clones in this sample may be carry-over from other donors' samples. The chain couples TRBV20-1 to TRBJ2-1; D may be TRBD2 (6 bases). The chain's CDR3 is CSATPGGEQFF. CDR3 nucleotide sequence: TGCAGTGCTACTCCCGGGGGTGAGCAGTTCTTC.